Presented here are 7 T cell receptor beta chains from one specimen sequenced in a study of T cells in Graves' hyperthyroidism and ophthalmopathy. The source material, RNA transcripts, was used to amplify TCR beta CDR3 regions. Using the HTBI primer set, a first-round RT-PCR was run on the TCR CDR3. TCRdb called the multiplex PCR reads again in MiXCR, with one record for every CDR3 protein. The sample carries 400,000 to 550,000 distinct CDR3 sequences, roughly a quarter recorded once. The material sequenced was blood. The receptors were gathered from a woman aged 25 to 45 with Graves' ophthalmopathy.

The V call is TRBV29-1, the J call TRBJ2-7; D is perhaps TRBD2 (6 bases). Germline lookup yields CDR1 SQVTM and CDR2 ANQGSEA. The length of the CDR3 is 14 residues. V lost 7 bases and J lost 3, with 19 bases in between. For the CDR3, the DNA is TGCAGCGCAGCACGGGGGAGACAAGGCTACGAGCAGTACTTC. Its protein is CSAARGRQGYEQYF.

This chain uses TRBV12-3 or TRBV12-4 with TRBJ1-1; no clear D gene. The V end was cut by 6 bases, the J end by 5 bases, with 16 bases between. This CDR3 has 14 amino acids. CDR3 region: CASSSRRVGTEAFF. In DNA form, the CDR3 reads TGTGCCAGCAGCTCCCGTCGCGTAGGGACTGAAGCTTTCTTT.

This chain connects TRBV19 to TRBJ2-7, with D tentatively TRBD1 (5 bases). V was shortened by 5 bases and J by 7 bases, with 21 bases between the two germline ends. The CDR3 spans 15 residues. Germline V gene data show CDR1 as LNHDA and CDR2 as SQIVND (reference sequence). The CDR3 loop is CASSAQDSTVEEQYF. The CDR3 bases are TGTGCCAGTAGTGCCCAAGACAGTACAGTGGAGGAGCAGTACTTC.

This chain links TRBV11-1 with TRBJ1-4; D gene uncertain. Germline CDR1 and CDR2: SGHAT and FQDESV (reference sequence). The CDR3 has 15 residues. Deletions cut 1 base from V and 3 bases from J, with 9 bases between. The CDR3 region is CASSLGDNPNEKLFF. As DNA, the CDR3 is TGTGCCAGCAGCTTAGGCGATAATCCTAATGAAAAACTGTTTTTT.

This clonotype was seen a handful of times. A read error may explain this, as a much larger clone is one base away. The rearrangement uses TRBV2 and TRBJ2-7, with D unresolved. The CDR3 length is 11 residues. The germline V gene has CDR1 SNHLY and CDR2 FYNNEI. CDR3 coding DNA: TGTGCCAGCACGGAAACCTACGATCAGTACTTC. Protein: CASTETYDQYF.

V usage is TRBV20-1 and J usage is TRBJ2-7; possible D gene TRBD1, 7 bases. Trimming took 3 bases from V and 2 from J, leaving 14 bases between them. CDR3 length: 14 amino acids. Germline V gene lookup returns CDR1 DFQATT and CDR2 SNEGSKA (reference sequence). The CDR3 DNA reads TGCAGTGCTAGTCAGGGGGGTCCGCCCTACGAGCAGTACTTC. Protein: CSASQGGPPYEQYF.

This clonotype showed up just a few times. The chain carries TRBV12-3 or TRBV12-4 and TRBJ1-1; TRBD1 is a possible D gene (5 bases). The V gene lost 3 bases and the J gene lost 3 bases, with 14 bases spanning the gap. The length of the CDR3 is 15 residues. This CDR3 is CASSFRSRVDTEAFF. The CDR3 DNA reads as TGTGCCAGCAGTTTTCGAAGCAGGGTGGACACTGAAGCTTTCTTT.